The T cell receptor (beta chain) described here comes from a study of beta chain features in type 1 diabetes. Study-wide points: No resolution was reached here on whether HLA type influences TCRB rearrangement. Among all four CD4+ subsets, Type 1 diabetes patients had TCRB CDR3s that were moderately but significantly shorter.

The sample holds a few counts of this clone. Its target is unknown. Expressed TCRB transcripts were sequenced, since all the RNA that had been isolated was reverse transcribed. TCRdb keeps only in-frame clones here, not all; method: immunoSEQ multiplex PCR. The profile shows fewer than 400,000 clones, around 8.5% of them singletons. Between the trimmed V and J ends, which lost 1 base and 1 base, there was a span of 10 bases. Germline assignment: CDR1 SGHVS and CDR2 FQNEAQ. The CDR3 length is 15 residues. Sample: central memory CD4+ T cells from blood. This chain links TRBV7-8 with TRBJ2-5; maybe TRBD2 (5 bases). The receptor's source is a man aged 25 to 45 with type 1 diabetes. In DNA form, the CDR3 reads TGTGCCAGCAGCTTAGTTGTGGCGGGCCAAGAGACCCAGTACTTC. Its protein product is CASSLVVAGQETQYF.